One T cell receptor (beta chain) is described in this entry. The sample belongs to a study of blood T cell repertoires in COVID-19. Turning to the study itself: Material from acute and convalescent COVID-19 was sourced from the United States, Italy and Spain. PBMCs, B-cell-depleted T cells, or T cells were the source of the cDNA or gDNA that made up the material.

Study processing details: Estimated nucleated cell counts came from reference gene primer amplification. Sequenced by immunoSEQ multiplex PCR; TCRdb stores in-frame clones only, minus some. D and trimming were read from the DNA, whereas the V and J calls and clone size are those reported in that table. Found here are 100,000 to 120,000 clones, around 89% of them singletons; the top ten hold approximately 4.5%. The CDR3 is 14 residues long. Germline CDR1 WNHNN, CDR2 SYGVQD (reference sequence). Trimming shortened V by 5 bases and J by 5 bases, and 13 bases separated the two germline ends. The sequence was collected from a woman aged 50 to 60 with acute or convalescent COVID-19. The sequenced material came from peripheral blood. This chain uses TRBV10-1 with TRBJ1-5, with TRBD1 as a possible D gene (6 bases). CDR3 protein: CASSSGVMDQPQHF. In DNA form, the CDR3 reads TGCGCCAGCAGTTCAGGGGTTATGGATCAGCCCCAGCATTTT.